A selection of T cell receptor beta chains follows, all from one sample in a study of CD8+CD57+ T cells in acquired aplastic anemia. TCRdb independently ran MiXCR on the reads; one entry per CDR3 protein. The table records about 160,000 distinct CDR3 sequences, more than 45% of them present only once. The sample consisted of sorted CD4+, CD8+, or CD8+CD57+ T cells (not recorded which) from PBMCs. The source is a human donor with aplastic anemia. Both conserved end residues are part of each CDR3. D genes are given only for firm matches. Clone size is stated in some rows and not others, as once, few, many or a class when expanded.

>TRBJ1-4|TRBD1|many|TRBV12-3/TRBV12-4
TGTGCCAGCAGCCGGGACAGGGAAAGGGAAAAACTGTTTTTT
CASSRDREREKLFF
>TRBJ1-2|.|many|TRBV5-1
TGCGCCAGCAGCTTGGAGGAGAACTATGGCTACACCTTC
CASSLEENYGYTF
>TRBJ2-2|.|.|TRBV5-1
TGCGCCAGCAGCTTGGAAATCGGGGAGCTGTCTTTT
CASSLEIGELSF
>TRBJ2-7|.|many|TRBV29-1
TGCAGCGTTCTAACGGAAAGCTCCTACGAGCAGTACTTC
CSVLTESSYEQYF
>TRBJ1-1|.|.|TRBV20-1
TGCAGTGCTAGTGGACGTCTGAACACTGAAGCTTTCTTT
CSASGRLNTEAFF
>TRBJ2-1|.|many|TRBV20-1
TGCAGTGCTACGACGGACAACAATGAGCAGTTCTTC
CSATTDNNEQFF
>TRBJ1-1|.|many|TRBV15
TGTGCCACCATGTTCTCTGGACAGCCCAACAATGAAGCTTTCTTT
CATMFSGQPNNEAFF
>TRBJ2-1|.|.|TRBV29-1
TGCAGCGTTGAAGATATATGGGAGCGGGTAAATGAGCAGTTCTTC
CSVEDIWERVNEQFF
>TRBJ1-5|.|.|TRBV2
TGTGCCAGCAGCACGACCAGTAATAGCAATCAGCCCCAGCATTTT
CASSTTSNSNQPQHF
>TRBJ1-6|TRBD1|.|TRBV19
TGTGCCAGTAGAATGGGACAGGGGAATTCACCCCTCCACTTT
CASRMGQGNSPLHF
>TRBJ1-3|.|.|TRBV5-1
TGCGCCAGCAGCTCGAACCAGGGGACCGGAGACACCATATATTTT
CASSSNQGTGDTIYF
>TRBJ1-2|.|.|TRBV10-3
TGTGCCATCAGTGACAGGGTCCTCTATGGCTACACCTTC
CAISDRVLYGYTF
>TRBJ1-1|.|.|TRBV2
TGTGCCAGCAGTGCGGAAGCTTTCTTT
CASSAEAFF
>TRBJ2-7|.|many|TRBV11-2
TGTGCCAGCAGCTCCCCCCCCGGGTTGGGATATCGCTCCTACGAGCAGTACTTC
CASSSPPGLGYRSYEQYF
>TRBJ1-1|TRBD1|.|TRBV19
TGTGCCAGTAGCCTCGGACAGGGGATGCTCATGAACACTGAAGCTTTCTTT
CASSLGQGMLMNTEAFF
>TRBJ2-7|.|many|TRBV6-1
TGTGCCACCTGGGCGGGATATACCTCCTACGAGCAGTACTTC
CATWAGYTSYEQYF
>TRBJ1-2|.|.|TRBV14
TGTGCCAGCAGCCAAGATTGGACACAGCTGTATTATGGCTACACCTTC
CASSQDWTQLYYGYTF
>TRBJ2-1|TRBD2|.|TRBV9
TGTGCCAGCAGCGTAGCGGCGACTAGCGGGAGCGTAAATGAGCAGTTCTTC
CASSVAATSGSVNEQFF
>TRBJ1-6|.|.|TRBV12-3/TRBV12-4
TGTGCCAGCAGTTTGCGGGCGACAAATTCACCCCTCCACTTT
CASSLRATNSPLHF
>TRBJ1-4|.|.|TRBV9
TGTGCCAGCAGCGTAGACGGACAGAGAAATGAAAAACTGTTTTTT
CASSVDGQRNEKLFF
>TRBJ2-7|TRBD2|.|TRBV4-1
TGCGCCAGCAGCCAAGGGGGGGGAACCTCCTACGAGCAGTACTTC
CASSQGGGTSYEQYF
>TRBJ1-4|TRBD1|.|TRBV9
TGTGCCAGCAGCGTACCCCGCCAGGGGGGGAATGAAAAACTGTTTTTT
CASSVPRQGGNEKLFF
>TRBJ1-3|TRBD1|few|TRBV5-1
TGCGCCAGCAGCTGGACAGGGGTCTCTGGAAACACCATATATTTT
CASSWTGVSGNTIYF
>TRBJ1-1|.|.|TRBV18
TGTGCCAGCTCACCACCGTCGACCATGAACGCTGAAGCTTTCTTT
CASSPPSTMNAEAFF
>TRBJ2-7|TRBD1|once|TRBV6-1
TGTGCCAGCGGGAAGGGTAGGACAGGGTGGTCCTACGAGCAGTACTTC
CASGKGRTGWSYEQYF